What follows are 9 T cell receptor beta chains derived from one specimen sequenced in a study of cytomegalovirus exposure and HLA in healthy donors. Amplification used 60 Vbeta primers and 13 Jbeta primers. Assay used: immunoSEQ multiplex PCR; TCRdb lists only in-frame clones, some missing. The data show 130,000 to 150,000 clones, around 84% seen once. Sequencing was performed on PBMCs. The source of these receptors is a middle-aged man in good health and CMV-seropositive.

This clone has only one observation. The V and J genes are TRBV7-9 and TRBJ2-1; the D gene is possibly TRBD1 (6 bases). This CDR3 is 16 amino acids long. V was cut by 6 bases and J by 5 bases, with 20 bases left in between. Germline CDR1 reads SEHNR; CDR2 reads FQNEAQ (reference sequence). The CDR3 DNA reads TGTGCCAGCAGTACGTACGGGACACAAAATCACAATGAGCAGTTCTTC. This gives the protein CASSTYGTQNHNEQFF.

The V and J genes are TRBV7-9 and TRBJ1-2; TRBD1 matches at 8 bases. This CDR3 is built from 15 residues. V shed 6 bases, J shed 6 bases, and the junction held 12 bases outside the gene matches. Germline-derived CDR1 and CDR2 are SEHNR and FQNEAQ (reference sequence). DNA of the CDR3: TGTGCCAGCAGGGCCCAACGGGACAGGTCGGATGGCTACACCTTC. Translating gives CASRAQRDRSDGYTF.

This clone came up a few times. This chain links TRBV15 with TRBJ2-3; no clear D. V shed 0 bases and J shed 0 bases, with 10 bases lying between them. CDR3 size: 16 residues. CDR1 and CDR2 from the germline V gene are LNHNV and YYDKDF (reference sequence). CDR3 sequence: CATSRDRVGSTDTQYF. CDR3 coding DNA: TGTGCCACCAGCAGAGATCGAGTCGGGAGCACAGATACGCAGTATTTT.

V is TRBV5-1 and J is TRBJ2-7; 9 bases are a match to TRBD1. Germline V gene data show CDR1 as SGHRS and CDR2 as YFSETQ. J gave up 5 bases and V 2 bases, and 2 bases lay outside the gene matches. This CDR3 contains 13 residues. The CDR3: CASSFRTGDEQYF. The CDR3 region has the DNA TGCGCCAGCAGCTTCCGGACAGGGGACGAGCAGTACTTC.

The V and J genes are TRBV28 and TRBJ2-7, with 7 bases that match TRBD2. The germline CDR1 and CDR2 sequences are MDHEN and SYDVKM. Trimming took 7 bases from V and 1 from J; bases not matched to a gene: 13. The CDR3 sequence is 16 residues long. This CDR3 reads CASTPLGLEGSYEQYF. The CDR3 coding sequence is TGTGCCAGCACTCCCCTCGGACTAGAGGGTTCCTACGAGCAGTACTTC.

The chain uses TRBV5-5 and TRBJ1-2; D uncertain. Germline V lookup: CDR1 SGHKS, CDR2 YYEKEE (reference sequence). V dropped 4 bases and J dropped 8 bases, with 27 bases sitting between them. The CDR3 consists of 17 residues. Here the CDR3 DNA reads TGTGCCAGCAGCCCCACCTCACCATATCCTCTATTCGGGGGCTACACCTTC. Translating it yields CASSPTSPYPLFGGYTF.

The J gene is TRBJ2-1, the V gene TRBV5-4; 10 bases align to TRBD1. This CDR3 region has 16 residues. Per the germline V gene, CDR1 is SGHNT and CDR2 is YYREEE (reference sequence). With 1 base clipped from V and 5 bases from J, the junction kept 6 bases outside the gene matches. The CDR3 protein is CASSLPGDRGNNEQFF. CDR3 coding DNA: TGTGCCAGCAGCTTGCCGGGGGACAGGGGCAACAATGAGCAGTTCTTC.

This clone was picked up a small number of times. CDR3 loop: CASRLRGETQYF. The DNA of the CDR3 is TGTGCCAGCAGATTGAGAGGAGAGACCCAGTACTTC. The V and J genes are TRBV2 and TRBJ2-5; D is undetermined. The CDR3 loop spans 12 amino acids. Trimming cost V 6 bases and J 4 bases, with 9 bases left between them. Germline V gene data show CDR1 as SNHLY and CDR2 as FYNNEI.

The sample holds one count of this clone. At one end, the junction sequence differs from germline, possibly due to a read error. The gene calls are TRBV13 and TRBJ1-1, with D uncertain. Germline V gene data show CDR1 as PRHDT and CDR2 as FYEKMQ (reference sequence). The CDR3 runs to 14 residues. The CDR3 region is CASSSGRVNTEAFF. Written as DNA, the CDR3 is TGTGCCAGTAGCTCTGGGAGGGTCAACACTGAAGCTTTCTTT.